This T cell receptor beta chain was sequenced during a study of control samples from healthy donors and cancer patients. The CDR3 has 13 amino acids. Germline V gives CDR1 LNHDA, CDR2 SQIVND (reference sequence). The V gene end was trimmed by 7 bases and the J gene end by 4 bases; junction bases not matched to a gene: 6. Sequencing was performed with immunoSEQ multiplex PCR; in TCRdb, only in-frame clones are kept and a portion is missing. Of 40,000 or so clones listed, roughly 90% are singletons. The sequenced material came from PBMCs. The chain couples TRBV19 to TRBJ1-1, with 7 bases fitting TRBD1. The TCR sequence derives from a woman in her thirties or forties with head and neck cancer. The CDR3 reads CASTPTGITEAFF. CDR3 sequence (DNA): TGTGCCAGTACCCCGACAGGGATCACTGAAGCTTTCTTT.